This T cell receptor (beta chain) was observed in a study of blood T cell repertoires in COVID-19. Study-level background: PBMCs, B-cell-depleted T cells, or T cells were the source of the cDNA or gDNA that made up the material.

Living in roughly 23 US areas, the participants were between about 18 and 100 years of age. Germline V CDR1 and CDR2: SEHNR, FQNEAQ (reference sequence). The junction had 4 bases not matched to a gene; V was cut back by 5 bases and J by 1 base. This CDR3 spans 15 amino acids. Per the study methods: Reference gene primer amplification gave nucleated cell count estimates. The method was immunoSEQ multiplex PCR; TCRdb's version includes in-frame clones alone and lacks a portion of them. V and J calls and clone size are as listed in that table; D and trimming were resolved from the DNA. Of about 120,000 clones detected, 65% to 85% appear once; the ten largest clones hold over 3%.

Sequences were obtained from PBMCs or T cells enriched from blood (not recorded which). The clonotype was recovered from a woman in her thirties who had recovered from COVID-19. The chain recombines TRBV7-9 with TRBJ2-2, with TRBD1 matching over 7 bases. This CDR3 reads CASSARTGNTGELFF. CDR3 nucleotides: TGTGCCAGCAGCGCCCGGACAGGGAACACCGGGGAGCTGTTTTTT.